The rows below give T cell receptor beta chains drawn from one sample of a study of blood T cell repertoires in COVID-19. The assay was immunoSEQ multiplex PCR, and TCRdb's table has in-frame clones only and misses some. Among over 250,000 clones, roughly nine tenths were seen once, and the ten largest hold around 2.5%. Material for sequencing was PBMCs or T cells enriched from blood (not recorded which). The receptors shown here come from a man aged 55 to 69 who had recovered from COVID-19. CDR3s include the opening cysteine and the closing phenylalanine or tryptophan. Each record gives: clone size, V gene, J gene, D gene, CDR3 DNA, CDR3 protein. The D gene is left open where the match is weak. Where a row states a size, it is once, few, many or the class of an expanded clone; other rows omit it.

>once|TRBV9|TRBJ2-5|TRBD2
TGTGCCAGCAGCGTTATAGCGGGAGAGACCCAGTACTTC
CASSVIAGETQYF
>NA|TRBV7-2|TRBJ2-7|TRBD2
TGTGCCAGCAGCTGGCGGGGGGGCACCTACGAGCAGTACTTC
CASSWRGGTYEQYF
>NA|TRBV2|TRBJ2-3|TRBD1
TGTGCCAGCAGACGAAACAGGGGTTCCACAGATACGCAGTATTTT
CASRRNRGSTDTQYF
>once|TRBV15|TRBJ1-3|NA
TGTGCCACCAGCAACGGACAGAATTTTTCCCCACTGAGAAACACCATATATTTT
CATSNGQNFSPLRNTIYF
>NA|TRBV5-1|TRBJ2-1|TRBD2
TGCGCCAGCAGCCAGGGAGGGTCATCCTCCTACAATGAGCAGTTCTTC
CASSQGGSSSYNEQFF
>once|TRBV3-1/TRBV3-2|TRBJ1-1|NA
TGTGCCAGCAGACTTTCGTTGGGGGCGAACACTGAAGCTTTCTTT
CASRLSLGANTEAFF
>NA|TRBV19|TRBJ1-1|NA
TGTGCCAGTAGTCTGGGGGCGTCGGACACTGAAGCTTTCTTT
CASSLGASDTEAFF
>NA|TRBV6-5|TRBJ1-4|NA
TGTGCCAGCAGTTGGAACAGGGTCGGGGATGAAAAACTGTTTTTT
CASSWNRVGDEKLFF
>NA|TRBV10-3|TRBJ1-3|TRBD1
TGTGCCATCAGTGATAGGGGGCGCATATCTGGAAACACCATATATTTT
CAISDRGRISGNTIYF
>NA|TRBV30|TRBJ1-1|NA
TGTGCCTGGAATTGGGGCAAGGGGAACACTGAAGCTTTCTTT
CAWNWGKGNTEAFF